This T cell receptor (beta chain) stems from a study of blood T cell repertoires in COVID-19. Germline V gene sequence: CDR1 MDHEN, CDR2 SYDVKM. The CDR3 loop spans 17 amino acids. J gave up 8 bases and V 1 base, and 10 bases lay outside the gene matches. The repertoire was sequenced with immunoSEQ multiplex PCR; TCRdb's copy has only in-frame clones and lacks some. The sample shows 250,000 to 350,000 clones, around 88% of them seen only once. The specimen sequenced was peripheral blood. The sequence was obtained from a young woman who had recovered from COVID-19. The J gene is TRBJ2-1, the V gene TRBV28; the match to TRBD2 covers 11 bases. The CDR3: CASSLSWGTSGRYEQFF. The CDR3 nucleotides read TGTGCCAGCAGTTTATCCTGGGGTACTAGCGGGAGATATGAGCAGTTCTTC.